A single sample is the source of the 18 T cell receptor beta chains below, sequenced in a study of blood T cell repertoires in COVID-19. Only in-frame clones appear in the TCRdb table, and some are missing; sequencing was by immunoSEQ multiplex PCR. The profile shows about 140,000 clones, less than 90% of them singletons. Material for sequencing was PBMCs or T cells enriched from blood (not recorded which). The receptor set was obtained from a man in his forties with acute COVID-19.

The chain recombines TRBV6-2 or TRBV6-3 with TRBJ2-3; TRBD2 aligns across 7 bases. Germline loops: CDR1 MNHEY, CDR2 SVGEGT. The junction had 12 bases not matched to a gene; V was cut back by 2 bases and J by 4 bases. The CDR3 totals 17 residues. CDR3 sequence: CASSYTLSGTDADTQYF. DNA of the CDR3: TGTGCCAGCAGTTACACTCTGAGCGGGACGGACGCAGATACGCAGTATTTT.

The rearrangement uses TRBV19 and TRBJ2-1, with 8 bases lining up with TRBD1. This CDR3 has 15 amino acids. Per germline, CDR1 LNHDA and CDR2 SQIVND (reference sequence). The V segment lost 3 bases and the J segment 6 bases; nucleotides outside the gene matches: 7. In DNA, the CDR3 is TGTGCCAGTAGTATCTCGGACAGGGCCGGCAATGAGCAGTTCTTC. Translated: CASSISDRAGNEQFF.

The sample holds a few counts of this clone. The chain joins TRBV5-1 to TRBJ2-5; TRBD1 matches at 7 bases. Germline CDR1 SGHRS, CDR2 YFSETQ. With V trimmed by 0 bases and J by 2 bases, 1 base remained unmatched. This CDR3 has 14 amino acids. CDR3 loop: CASSLGDRQETQYF. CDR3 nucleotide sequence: TGCGCCAGCAGCTTGGGGGACAGACAAGAGACCCAGTACTTC.

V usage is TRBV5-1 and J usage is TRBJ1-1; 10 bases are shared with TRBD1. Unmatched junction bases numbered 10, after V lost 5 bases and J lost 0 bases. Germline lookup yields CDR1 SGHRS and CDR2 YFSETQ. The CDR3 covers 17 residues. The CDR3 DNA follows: TGCGCCAGCAGTTCCCGGGACAGGGGACCCATGAACACTGAAGCTTTCTTT. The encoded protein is CASSSRDRGPMNTEAFF.

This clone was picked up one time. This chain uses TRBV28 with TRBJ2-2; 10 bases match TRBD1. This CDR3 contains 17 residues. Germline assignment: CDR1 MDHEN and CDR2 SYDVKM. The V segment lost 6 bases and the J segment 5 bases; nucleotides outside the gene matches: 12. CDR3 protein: CASSYSTRQGATGELFF. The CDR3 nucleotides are TGTGCCAGCAGCTACAGCACTCGACAGGGGGCAACCGGGGAGCTGTTTTTT.

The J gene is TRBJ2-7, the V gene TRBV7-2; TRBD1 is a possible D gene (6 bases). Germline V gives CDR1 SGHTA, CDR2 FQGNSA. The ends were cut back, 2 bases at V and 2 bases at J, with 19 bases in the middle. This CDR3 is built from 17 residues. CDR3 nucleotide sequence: TGTGCCAGCAGCTTATGGCAGGACAGCTTCTCTCCCTACGAGCAGTACTTC. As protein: CASSLWQDSFSPYEQYF.

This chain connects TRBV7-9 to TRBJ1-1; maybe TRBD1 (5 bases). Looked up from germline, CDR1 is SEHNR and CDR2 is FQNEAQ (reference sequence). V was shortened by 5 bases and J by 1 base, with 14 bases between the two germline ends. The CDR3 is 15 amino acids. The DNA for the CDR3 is TGTGCCAGCAGCCCGCCACAGGCGACGAACACTGAAGCTTTCTTT. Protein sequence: CASSPPQATNTEAFF.

CDR3 in amino acids: CAWKTSGVLNEQFF. CDR3 bases: TGTGCCTGGAAAACTAGCGGGGTTCTAAATGAGCAGTTCTTC. V gene TRBV30 combines with J gene TRBJ2-1, with TRBD2 identical over 10 bases. Trimming cost V 4 bases and J 7 bases; bases outside gene matches: 7. CDR3 length: 14 residues. The germline gives CDR1 GTSNPN, CDR2 SVGIG (reference sequence).

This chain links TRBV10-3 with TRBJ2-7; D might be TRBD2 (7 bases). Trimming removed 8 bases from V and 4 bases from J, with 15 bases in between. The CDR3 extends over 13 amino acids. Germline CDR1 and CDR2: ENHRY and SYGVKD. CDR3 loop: CAIRREGGYEQYF. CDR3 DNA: TGTGCCATCCGTAGGGAGGGGGGGTACGAGCAGTACTTC.

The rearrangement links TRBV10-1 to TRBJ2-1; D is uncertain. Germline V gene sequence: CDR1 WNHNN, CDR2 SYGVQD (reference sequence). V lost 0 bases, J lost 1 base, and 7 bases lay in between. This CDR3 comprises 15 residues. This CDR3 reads CASSESTQSYNEQFF. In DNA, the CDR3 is TGCGCCAGCAGTGAGTCGACTCAATCCTACAATGAGCAGTTCTTC.

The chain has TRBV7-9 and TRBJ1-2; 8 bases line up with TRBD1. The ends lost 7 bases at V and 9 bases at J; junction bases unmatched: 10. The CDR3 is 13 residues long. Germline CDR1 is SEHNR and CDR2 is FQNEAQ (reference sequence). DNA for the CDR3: TGTGCCAGCACCGGGGGGGACAGGTCTCGCTACACCTTC. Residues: CASTGGDRSRYTF.

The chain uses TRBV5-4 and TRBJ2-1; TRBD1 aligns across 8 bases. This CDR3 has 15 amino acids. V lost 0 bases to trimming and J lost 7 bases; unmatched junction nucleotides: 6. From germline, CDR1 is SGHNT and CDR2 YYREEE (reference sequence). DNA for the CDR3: TGTGCCAGCAGCTTGGGAGGGACAGGTTTAAATGAGCAGTTCTTC. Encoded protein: CASSLGGTGLNEQFF.

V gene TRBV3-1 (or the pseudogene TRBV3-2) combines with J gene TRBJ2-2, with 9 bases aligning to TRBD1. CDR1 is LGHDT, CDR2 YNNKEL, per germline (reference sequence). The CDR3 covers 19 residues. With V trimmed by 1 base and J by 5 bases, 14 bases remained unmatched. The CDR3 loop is CASSQVSSGTGTKTGELFF. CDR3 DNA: TGTGCCAGCAGCCAAGTTAGTTCTGGGACAGGGACCAAAACCGGGGAGCTGTTTTTT.

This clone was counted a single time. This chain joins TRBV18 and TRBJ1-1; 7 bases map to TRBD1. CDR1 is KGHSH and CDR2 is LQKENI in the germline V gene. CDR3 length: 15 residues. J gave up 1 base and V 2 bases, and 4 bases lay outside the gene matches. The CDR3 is CASSPTGARNTEAFF. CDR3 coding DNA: TGTGCCAGCTCACCAACAGGGGCCCGGAACACTGAAGCTTTCTTT.

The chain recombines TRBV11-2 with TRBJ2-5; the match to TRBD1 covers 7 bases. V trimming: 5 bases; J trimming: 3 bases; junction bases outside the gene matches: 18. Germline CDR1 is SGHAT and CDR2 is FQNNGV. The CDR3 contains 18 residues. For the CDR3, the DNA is TGTGCCAGCAGCCGCCCGAAGTGGACCGACAGGGCGGAAGAGACCCAGTACTTC. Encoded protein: CASSRPKWTDRAEETQYF.

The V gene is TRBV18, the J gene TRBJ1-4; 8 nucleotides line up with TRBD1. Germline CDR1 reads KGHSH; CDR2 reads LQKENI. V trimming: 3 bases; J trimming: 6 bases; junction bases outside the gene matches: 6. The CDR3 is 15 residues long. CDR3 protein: CASSPNQGADEKLFF. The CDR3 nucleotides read TGTGCCAGCTCACCTAACCAGGGGGCAGATGAAAAACTGTTTTTT.

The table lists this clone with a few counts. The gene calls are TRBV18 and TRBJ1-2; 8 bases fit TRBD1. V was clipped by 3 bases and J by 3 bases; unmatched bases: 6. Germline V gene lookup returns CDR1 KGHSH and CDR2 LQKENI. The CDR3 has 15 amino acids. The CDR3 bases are TGTGCCAGCTCACCCAAGGTGGGACAGGACTATGGCTACACCTTC. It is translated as CASSPKVGQDYGYTF.

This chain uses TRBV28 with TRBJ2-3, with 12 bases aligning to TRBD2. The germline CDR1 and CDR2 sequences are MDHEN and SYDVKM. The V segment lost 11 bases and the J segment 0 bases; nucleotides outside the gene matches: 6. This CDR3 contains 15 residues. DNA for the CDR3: TGTGCCGCTACAGGACTAGCGGGGAGCACAGATACGCAGTATTTT. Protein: CAATGLAGSTDTQYF.